The clone carrying this T cell receptor beta chain was observed a few times. Its antigen is not identified. The data were obtained in a study of identical twins. General study findings and limits: Invariant MAIT and iNKT cells are populations that could partly confound zero-insertion analyses. For monozygotic twins, models underestimated out-of-frame TCR alpha sharing.

Using its own MiXCR run on the 5' RACE reads, TCRdb lists one record per CDR3 protein. The table has about 810,000 distinct CDR3 sequences, 12% seen once. The germline V gene encodes CDR1 SGHRS and CDR2 YFSETQ. This CDR3 contains 14 residues. V lost 0 bases and J lost 5, with 11 bases in between. These sequences were also reported in another study, on yellow fever vaccine responses in identical twins.

The chain combines TRBV5-1 with TRBJ2-5, with TRBD2 as a possible D gene (6 bases). Source material: PBMCs. The receptor was derived from a woman between 18 and 30 years old in good health. Here the CDR3 DNA reads TGCGCCAGCAGCTTGGAGGGGACTCGGGAGACCCAGTACTTC. Its translation is CASSLEGTRETQYF.